One and the same sample provided the 27 T cell receptor beta chains below, sequenced in a study of T cell changes during pregnancy in multiple sclerosis. Assay used: immunoSEQ multiplex PCR; TCRdb lists only in-frame clones, some missing. Of approximately 68,000 clones in the sample, 90% to 95% are singletons; the top ten hold around 1.4%. The sequencing used peripheral blood, collected in the second trimester of pregnancy. Receptors were obtained from a female donor with multiple sclerosis, enrolled in a pregnancy study.

This clone came up once. The V call is TRBV15, the J call TRBJ1-4; 12 bases line up with TRBD1. Losses at the gene ends were 5 bases for V and 2 bases for J; bases not matched to a gene: 12. The CDR3 extends over 19 amino acids. Germline-derived CDR1 and CDR2 are LNHNV and YYDKDF (reference sequence). The CDR3 bases are TGTGCCACCAGCCCACGGGACAGGGGGCTTTTAGGGACTAATGAAAAACTGTTTTTT. Its translation is CATSPRDRGLLGTNEKLFF.

The rearrangement joins TRBV15 to TRBJ2-3; D is perhaps TRBD2 (7 bases). CDR1 LNHNV and CDR2 YYDKDF come from the germline V gene (reference sequence). Trimming left V 0 bases short and J 6 bases short, with 16 bases between. The CDR3 runs 16 residues. The DNA of the CDR3 is TGTGCCACCAGCAGAGAGGGTGGGGGGGCTCGGGATACGCAGTATTTT. This gives the protein CATSREGGGARDTQYF.

The chain is built from TRBV30 and TRBJ1-2; the match to TRBD1 covers 8 bases. The CDR3 extends over 12 amino acids. Unmatched junction bases numbered 9, after V lost 7 bases and J lost 8 bases. Germline assignment: CDR1 GTSNPN and CDR2 SVGIG (reference sequence). The CDR3 DNA reads TGTGCCTCCTCGACAGGGGATGGAGGCTACACCTTC. It translates to CASSTGDGGYTF.

The rearrangement uses TRBV11-2 and TRBJ1-2; D ambiguous. This CDR3 has 14 amino acids. V was pared by 1 base and J by 6 bases, with 12 bases between. Germline V gives CDR1 SGHAT, CDR2 FQNNGV. CDR3: CASSLGAGSDGYTF. The CDR3 DNA is TGTGCCAGCAGCTTAGGGGCGGGTTCAGATGGCTACACCTTC.

This chain joins TRBV28 and TRBJ1-5; no clear D gene. From germline, CDR1 is MDHEN and CDR2 SYDVKM. This CDR3 has 12 residues. The germline V and J ends were trimmed by 8 bases and 4 bases, with 9 bases remaining between them. CDR3 residues: CASQLTNQPQHF. The DNA for the CDR3 is TGTGCCAGCCAACTGACTAATCAGCCCCAGCATTTT.

This chain connects TRBV27 to TRBJ2-1, with TRBD1 matching 7 bases. The CDR3 spans 16 residues. Trimming at V came to 2 bases and at J to 1 base, leaving 5 bases not matched to a gene. Germline CDR1 MNHEY, CDR2 SMNVEV (reference sequence). The CDR3 loop reads CASSLAGGQSYNEQFF. As DNA, the CDR3 is TGTGCCAGCAGTTTAGCAGGGGGACAATCCTACAATGAGCAGTTCTTC.

The V call is TRBV7-6, the J call TRBJ2-1; a weak D match, TRBD1 (6 bases). This CDR3 has 14 residues. The germline CDR1 and CDR2 sequences are SGHVS and FNYEAQ. With 4 bases removed from V and 6 bases from J, the gap between germline ends came to 13 bases. The CDR3 nucleotides are TGTGCCAGCAGCTATAGCCAGGGGTCCAATGAGCAGTTCTTC. Translation gives CASSYSQGSNEQFF.

The chain uses TRBV19 and TRBJ2-7, with TRBD1 as a possible D gene (6 bases). Germline CDR1 and CDR2: LNHDA and SQIVND (reference sequence). The V end lost 3 bases, the J end lost 4 bases, and 7 bases lay between the germline ends. The CDR3 consists of 12 residues. CDR3 in DNA: TGTGCCAGTAGTATGAGGGGGTACGAGCAGTACTTC. Translated: CASSMRGYEQYF.

A single count supports this clone. The rearrangement uses TRBV6-1 and TRBJ2-1; D is perhaps TRBD1 (5 bases). This CDR3 contains 15 residues. Deletions cut 3 bases from V and 3 bases from J, with 12 bases between. The germline V gene has CDR1 MNHNS and CDR2 SASEGT. The CDR3 spells CASSDLTGSYNEQFF. For the CDR3, the DNA is TGTGCCAGCAGTGATCTCACAGGAAGCTACAATGAGCAGTTCTTC.

V is TRBV19 and J is TRBJ1-2, with D unclear. The V gene lost 3 bases and the J gene lost 5 bases, with 10 bases spanning the gap. Germline CDR1 is LNHDA and CDR2 is SQIVND (reference sequence). CDR3 length: 13 residues. CDR3 amino acids: CASSMAAAYGYTF. In DNA, the CDR3 is TGTGCCAGTAGTATGGCGGCAGCTTATGGCTACACCTTC.

This chain uses TRBV2 with TRBJ1-5; 9 bases agree with TRBD1. Trimming cost V 3 bases and J 2 bases; bases outside gene matches: 5. CDR1 and CDR2 from the germline V gene are SNHLY and FYNNEI. The CDR3 contains 16 residues. As DNA, the CDR3 is TGTGCCAGCAGTGAGGGGACAGGGTACGGCAATCAGCCCCAGCATTTT. This gives the protein CASSEGTGYGNQPQHF.

V and J are TRBV5-1 and TRBJ2-7, with a tentative D call TRBD1 (7 bases). Trimming cost V 0 bases and J 4 bases, with 17 bases left between them. Germline CDR1 is SGHRS and CDR2 is YFSETQ. This CDR3 has 16 residues. The CDR3 bases are TGCGCCAGCAGCTTGGCCGGAGGGGGCGCTGTATACGAGCAGTACTTC. It yields the protein CASSLAGGGAVYEQYF.

V usage is TRBV30 and J usage is TRBJ1-1; no definite D call. CDR3 length: 15 amino acids. V lost 2 bases to trimming and J lost 6 bases, with 19 bases between them. The germline V gene has CDR1 GTSNPN and CDR2 SVGIG (reference sequence). The CDR3 here is CAWSNTVLGRAEAFF. CDR3 nucleotides: TGTGCCTGGAGTAACACGGTGCTGGGTCGGGCTGAAGCTTTCTTT.

This clone was detected only once. The chain joins TRBV25-1 to TRBJ2-6, with a tentative D call TRBD1 (5 bases). The V gene lost 3 bases and the J gene lost 2 bases, with 17 bases spanning the gap. The germline V gene encodes CDR1 MGHDK and CDR2 SYGVNS. The length of the CDR3 is 18 residues. CDR3 in DNA: TGTGCCAGCAGTGAGGCTTGGGCAGGGAAGGCTGGGGCCAACGTCCTGACTTTC. Amino acids: CASSEAWAGKAGANVLTF.

This chain joins TRBV19 and TRBJ1-5; 9 bases fit TRBD1. This CDR3 is built from 16 residues. The germline gives CDR1 LNHDA, CDR2 SQIVND (reference sequence). The ends lost 4 bases at V and 2 bases at J; junction bases unmatched: 6. CDR3: CASSRSQGAGNQPQHF. The CDR3 DNA follows: TGTGCCAGTAGTAGATCACAGGGGGCTGGCAATCAGCCCCAGCATTTT.

The chain joins TRBV27 to TRBJ1-2; the D gene is possibly TRBD1 (6 bases). Germline CDR1 MNHEY, CDR2 SMNVEV (reference sequence). V dropped 4 bases and J dropped 1 base, with 19 bases sitting between them. The length of the CDR3 is 17 residues. CDR3 amino acids: CASSSYTGTHDNYGYTF. The CDR3 nucleotides are TGTGCCAGCAGTTCGTATACCGGGACACACGATAACTATGGCTACACCTTC.

The chain combines TRBV19 with TRBJ1-2, with TRBD1 as a possible D gene (5 bases). This CDR3 is 13 amino acids long. V was clipped by 7 bases and J by 6 bases, with 15 bases between them. The germline V gene has CDR1 LNHDA and CDR2 SQIVND (reference sequence). The CDR3 sequence: CASTNRFRDGYTF. The CDR3 nucleotides are TGTGCCAGTACCAACAGGTTCAGAGATGGCTACACCTTC.

The chain employs TRBV6-1 and TRBJ2-3, with 11 bases fitting TRBD2. The V gene's germline CDR1 is MNHNS and CDR2 SASEGT. The CDR3 sequence is 15 residues long. V dropped 6 bases and J dropped 4; count of bases not matched to a gene: 6. Here the CDR3 DNA reads TGTGCCAGCAGCCTCACTAGCGGGAGTCCAGATACGCAGTATTTT. Amino acid sequence: CASSLTSGSPDTQYF.

The chain employs TRBV5-6 and TRBJ1-2; D possibly corresponds to TRBD1 (6 bases). CDR1 is SGHDT, CDR2 YYEEEE, per germline. V was cut by 4 bases and J by 4 bases, with 23 bases left in between. This CDR3 has 17 amino acids. The CDR3 DNA reads TGTGCCAGCAGCCTTGAAGTCGGCAGGGGATTGGGCTATGGCTACACCTTC. It encodes CASSLEVGRGLGYGYTF.

The chain uses TRBV19 and TRBJ2-2; D uncertain. The germline V gene has CDR1 LNHDA and CDR2 SQIVND (reference sequence). Deletions cut 10 bases from V and 3 bases from J, with 12 bases between. This CDR3 contains 13 residues. CDR3 sequence: CATSFLHTGELFF. In nucleotides, the CDR3 is TGTGCCACGAGTTTTCTACACACCGGGGAGCTGTTTTTT. Combining the CDR3 with reference TRBV19 and TRBJ2-2 gives the whole variable domain DGGITQSPKYLFRKEGQNVTLSCEQNLNHDAMYWYRQDPGQGLRLIYYSQIVNDFQKGDIAEGYSVSREKKESFPLTVTSAQKNPTAFYLCATSFLHTGELFFGEGSRLTVL.

The V and J genes are TRBV29-1 and TRBJ2-1; 8 bases align to TRBD2. The germline gives CDR1 SQVTM, CDR2 ANQGSEA. The junction had 14 bases not matched to a gene; V was cut back by 1 base and J by 0 bases. This CDR3 comprises 19 residues. As DNA, the CDR3 is TGCAGCGTTGAAGTAGGGGGACTAGTTCTGTGGAGCTCCTACAATGAGCAGTTCTTC. This encodes CSVEVGGLVLWSSYNEQFF.

The chain employs TRBV7-2 and TRBJ2-1; maybe TRBD2 (6 bases). The CDR3 loop spans 17 amino acids. CDR1 and CDR2 (germline): SGHTA, FQGNSA. V lost 3 bases to trimming and J lost 2 bases, with 17 bases between them. CDR3 sequence reads: CASSFLNAGHTYNEQFF. In nucleotides, the CDR3 is TGTGCCAGCAGCTTCTTGAACGCGGGGCACACCTACAATGAGCAGTTCTTC.

The rearrangement uses TRBV27 and TRBJ1-2, with 7 bases that match TRBD1. Germline V lookup: CDR1 MNHEY, CDR2 SMNVEV (reference sequence). This CDR3 contains 15 residues. The V gene end was trimmed by 9 bases and the J gene end by 5 bases; junction bases not matched to a gene: 15. The CDR3 protein is CASCPTGPLGYGYTF. CDR3 nucleotide sequence: TGTGCCAGTTGCCCGACAGGGCCTCTGGGGTATGGCTACACCTTC.

This rearrangement joins TRBV23-1 to TRBJ1-5, with TRBD1 identical over 7 bases. TRBV23-1 is reported as an ORF; its role is uncertain. The CDR3 has 14 residues. V shed 3 bases, J shed 4 bases, and the junction held 3 bases outside the gene matches. The CDR3 DNA follows: TGCGCCAGCAGTCACGGGACAGAAAATCAGCCCCAGCATTTT. Translated: CASSHGTENQPQHF.

V gene TRBV6-5 combines with J gene TRBJ1-3; D ambiguous. The germline CDR1 and CDR2 sequences are MNHEY and SVGAGI. Trimming pared 0 bases from V and 0 bases from J, leaving 9 bases between. The CDR3 covers 16 residues. CDR3 protein: CASSYSVSSSGNTIYF. The CDR3 region has the DNA TGTGCCAGCAGTTACTCAGTCTCGAGCTCTGGAAACACCATATATTTT.

This clone showed up just once. Here the CDR3 DNA reads TGTGCCAGCAGCGGGGACAGGGGGTGGTCTAATGAAAAACTGTTTTTT. This translates into CASSGDRGWSNEKLFF. The J gene is TRBJ1-4, the V gene TRBV5-6, with TRBD1 identical over 11 bases. Losses at the gene ends were 4 bases for V and 3 bases for J; bases not matched to a gene: 5. CDR3 size: 16 residues. Germline CDR1 is SGHDT and CDR2 is YYEEEE.

The J gene is TRBJ1-4, the V gene TRBV7-9; TRBD1 matches at 7 bases. The length of the CDR3 is 14 residues. V trimming: 5 bases; J trimming: 8 bases; junction bases outside the gene matches: 8. Germline CDR1 and CDR2: SEHNR and FQNEAQ (reference sequence). CDR3: CASSRGGGREKLFF. The CDR3 region has the DNA TGTGCCAGCAGCCGAGGGGGCGGGCGGGAAAAACTGTTTTTT. Looking up the rest from reference TRBV7-9 and TRBJ1-4 gives the full variable domain: DTGVSQNPRHKITKRGQNVTFRCDPISEHNRLYWYRQTLGQGPEFLTYFQNEAQLEKSRLLSDRFSAERPKGSFSTLEIQRTEQGDSAMYLCASSRGGGREKLFFGSGTQLSVL.